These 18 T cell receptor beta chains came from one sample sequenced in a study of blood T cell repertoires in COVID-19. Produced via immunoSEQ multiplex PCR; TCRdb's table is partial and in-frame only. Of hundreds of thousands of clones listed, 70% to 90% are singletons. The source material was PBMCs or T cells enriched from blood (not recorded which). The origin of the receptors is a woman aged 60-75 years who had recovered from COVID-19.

Written as DNA, the CDR3 is TGCAGCGTTGAAGAAAACAGGGGGGAGCAGTTCTTC. Translation gives CSVEENRGEQFF. The J gene is TRBJ2-1, the V gene TRBV29-1, with 8 bases lining up with TRBD1. CDR1 and CDR2 from the germline V gene are SQVTM and ANQGSEA. The CDR3 length is 12 residues. After removal of 0 bases from V and 10 bases from J, the junction contained 2 bases not matched to a gene.

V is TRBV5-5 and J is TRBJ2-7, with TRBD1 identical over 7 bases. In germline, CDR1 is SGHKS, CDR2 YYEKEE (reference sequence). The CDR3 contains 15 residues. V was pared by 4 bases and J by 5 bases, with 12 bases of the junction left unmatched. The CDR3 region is CASSQSPTGYDEQYF. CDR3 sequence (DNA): TGTGCCAGCAGCCAATCCCCGACAGGGTATGACGAGCAGTACTTC. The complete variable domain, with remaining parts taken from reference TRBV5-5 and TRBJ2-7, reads DAGVTQSPTHLIKTRGQQVTLRCSPISGHKSVSWYQQVLGQGPQFIFQYYEKEERGRGNFPDRFSARQFPNYSSELNVNALLLGDSALYLCASSQSPTGYDEQYFGPGTRLTVT.

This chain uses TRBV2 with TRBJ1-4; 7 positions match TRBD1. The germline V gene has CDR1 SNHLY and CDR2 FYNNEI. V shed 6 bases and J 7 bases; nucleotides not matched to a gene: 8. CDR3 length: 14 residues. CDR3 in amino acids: CASRGTPGGEKLFF. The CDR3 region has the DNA TGTGCCAGCAGGGGGACACCAGGGGGTGAAAAACTGTTTTTT.

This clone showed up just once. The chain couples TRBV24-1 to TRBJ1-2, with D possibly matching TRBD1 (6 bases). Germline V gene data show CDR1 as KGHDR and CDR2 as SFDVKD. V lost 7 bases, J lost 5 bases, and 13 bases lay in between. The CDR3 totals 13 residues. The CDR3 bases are TGTGCCACCAGAGCCGGGACAAGATATGGCTACACCTTC. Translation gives CATRAGTRYGYTF.

Here the CDR3 reads CASSLAGSGETQYF. DNA of the CDR3: TGCGCCAGCAGCTTGGCCGGGTCCGGCGAGACCCAGTACTTC. The chain combines TRBV5-1 with TRBJ2-5; D not certain. Germline V gene data show CDR1 as SGHRS and CDR2 as YFSETQ. Trimming stripped 0 bases from V and 5 bases from J, with 11 bases between. The CDR3 is 14 amino acids.

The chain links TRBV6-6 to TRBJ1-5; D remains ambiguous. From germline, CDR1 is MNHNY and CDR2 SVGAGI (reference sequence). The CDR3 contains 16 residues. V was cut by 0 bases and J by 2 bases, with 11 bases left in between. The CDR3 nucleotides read TGTGCCAGCAGTTACTCGATCGCGGAGGGCAATCAGCCCCAGCATTTT. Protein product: CASSYSIAEGNQPQHF.

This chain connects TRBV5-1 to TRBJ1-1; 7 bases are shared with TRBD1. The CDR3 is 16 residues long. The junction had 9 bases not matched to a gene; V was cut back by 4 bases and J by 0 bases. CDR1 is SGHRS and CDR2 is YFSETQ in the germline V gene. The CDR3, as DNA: TGCGCCAGCAGCCCGACGGCAGGGGGAATGAACACTGAAGCTTTCTTT. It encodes CASSPTAGGMNTEAFF.

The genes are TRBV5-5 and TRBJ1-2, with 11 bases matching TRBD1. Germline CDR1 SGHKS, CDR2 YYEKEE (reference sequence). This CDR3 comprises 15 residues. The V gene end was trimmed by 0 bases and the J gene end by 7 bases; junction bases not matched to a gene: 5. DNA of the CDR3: TGTGCCAGCAGCTTGGCGGGACAGGGGGTAGGTGGCTACACCTTC. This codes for CASSLAGQGVGGYTF.

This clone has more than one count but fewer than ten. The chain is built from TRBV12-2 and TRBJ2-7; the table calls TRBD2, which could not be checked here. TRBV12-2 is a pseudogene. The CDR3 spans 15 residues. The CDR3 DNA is TGTGCAAGTCGCTTATCCTGGGGTCGGGGAGACGAGCAGTACGTC. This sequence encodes CASRLSWGRGDEQYV.

CDR3 region: CASSFSGLNYGYTF. CDR3 nucleotide sequence: TGTGCCAGCAGCTTCTCAGGTCTGAACTATGGCTACACCTTC. This chain links TRBV11-2 with TRBJ1-2, with D unresolved. The CDR3 is made up of 14 amino acids. CDR1 and CDR2 from the germline V gene are SGHAT and FQNNGV. Trimming took off 3 bases at V and 2 bases at J, with 10 bases between the two ends.

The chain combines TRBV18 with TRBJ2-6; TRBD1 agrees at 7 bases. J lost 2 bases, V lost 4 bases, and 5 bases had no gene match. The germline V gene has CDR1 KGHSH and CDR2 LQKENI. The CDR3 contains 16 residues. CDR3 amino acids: CASSRTGAPGANVLTF. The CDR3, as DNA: TGTGCCAGCTCACGAACAGGGGCCCCTGGGGCCAACGTCCTGACTTTC.

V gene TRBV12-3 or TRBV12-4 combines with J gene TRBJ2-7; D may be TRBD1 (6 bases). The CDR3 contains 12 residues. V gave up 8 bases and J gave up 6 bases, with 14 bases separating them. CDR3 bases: TGTGCCAGCGGGCAGGGGTTGGTCGAGCAGTACGTC. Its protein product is CASGQGLVEQYV.

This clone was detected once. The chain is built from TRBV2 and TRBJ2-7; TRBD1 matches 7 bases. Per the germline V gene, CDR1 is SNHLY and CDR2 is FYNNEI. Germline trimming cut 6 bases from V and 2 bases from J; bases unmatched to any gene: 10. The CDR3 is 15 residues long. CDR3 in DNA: TGTGCCAGCAGCTCCACAGGGGACATCACCTACGAGCAGTACGTC. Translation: CASSSTGDITYEQYV.

In DNA, the CDR3 is TGCAGCGTTCGGACAGGGCTGGACACCGGGGAGCTGTTTTTT. Amino acid sequence: CSVRTGLDTGELFF. The chain carries TRBV29-1 and TRBJ2-2, with TRBD1 matching 8 bases. The CDR3 is 14 amino acids. CDR1 and CDR2 (germline): SQVTM, ANQGSEA. V lost 5 bases and J lost 3; bases outside the gene matches: 5.

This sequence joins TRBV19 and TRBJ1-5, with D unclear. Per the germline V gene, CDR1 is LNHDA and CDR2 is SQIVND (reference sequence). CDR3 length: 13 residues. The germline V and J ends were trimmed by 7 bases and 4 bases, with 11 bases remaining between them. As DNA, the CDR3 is TGTGCCAGTACTGCACAAATAAATCAGCCCCAGCATTTT. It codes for CASTAQINQPQHF.

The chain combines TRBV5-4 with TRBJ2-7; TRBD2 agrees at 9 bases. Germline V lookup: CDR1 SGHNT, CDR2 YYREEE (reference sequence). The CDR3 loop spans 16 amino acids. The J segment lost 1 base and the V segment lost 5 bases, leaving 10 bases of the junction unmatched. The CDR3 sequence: CASRVTAGGGSYEQYV. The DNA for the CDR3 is TGTGCCAGCAGGGTTACCGCGGGAGGGGGGTCCTACGAGCAGTACGTC.

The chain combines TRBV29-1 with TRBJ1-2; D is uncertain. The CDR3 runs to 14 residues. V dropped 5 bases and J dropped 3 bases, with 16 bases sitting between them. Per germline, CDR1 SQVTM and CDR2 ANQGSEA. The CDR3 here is CSVWLLGSDYGYTF. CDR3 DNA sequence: TGCAGCGTTTGGTTACTTGGGAGTGACTATGGCTACACCTTC.

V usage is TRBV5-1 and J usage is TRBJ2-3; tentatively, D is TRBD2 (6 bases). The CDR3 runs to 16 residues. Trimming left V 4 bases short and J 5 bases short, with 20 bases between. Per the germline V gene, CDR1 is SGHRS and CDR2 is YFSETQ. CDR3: CASSIGTGTQGDTQYF. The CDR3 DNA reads TGCGCCAGCAGCATTGGTACCGGGACTCAGGGAGATACGCAGTATTTT.